Listed here are 24 T cell receptor beta chains from one sample, sequenced in a study of PD-1 blockade in classical Hodgkin lymphoma. The repertoire was sequenced with immunoSEQ multiplex PCR; TCRdb's copy has only in-frame clones and lacks some. Of about 100,000 clones in the sample, approximately 90% are singletons; the top ten hold around 7%. Each of the patients experienced relapse following autologous stem cell transplantation, and their brentuximab vedotin exposure differed. The sample was peripheral blood mononuclear cells (PBMCs), taken before the second cycle of nivolumab. The receptor source for this set is a human donor with classical Hodgkin lymphoma.

This chain joins TRBV28 and TRBJ2-5; 7 bases match TRBD1. Trimming cost V 0 bases and J 4 bases; bases outside gene matches: 2. This CDR3 is 14 amino acids long. Germline V CDR1 and CDR2: MDHEN, SYDVKM. CDR3 loop: CASSLWQGVETQYF. DNA of the CDR3: TGTGCCAGCAGTTTATGGCAGGGGGTAGAGACCCAGTACTTC.

The chain carries TRBV18 and TRBJ1-5; TRBD1 is a possible D gene (6 bases). Germline CDR1 is KGHSH and CDR2 is LQKENI. The germline V and J ends were trimmed by 0 bases and 1 base, with 25 bases remaining between them. CDR3 length equals 21 residues. The CDR3 DNA sequence: TGTGCCAGCTCACCACCCACTACTAACGTGGTGGGGGGCGCAAGCAATCAGCCCCAGCATTTT. Its translation is CASSPPTTNVVGGASNQPQHF.

The gene calls are TRBV6-5 and TRBJ1-1; D unclear. V gave up 6 bases and J gave up 7 bases, with 9 bases separating them. This CDR3 contains 11 residues. Germline V gene sequence: CDR1 MNHEY, CDR2 SVGAGI. The CDR3 here is CASRSRHEAFF. The CDR3 bases are TGTGCCAGCAGATCCAGACATGAAGCTTTCTTT.

This chain uses TRBV27 with TRBJ1-4; D is unclear. CDR3 length: 15 residues. Germline loops: CDR1 MNHEY, CDR2 SMNVEV (reference sequence). V dropped 4 bases and J dropped 7 bases, with 16 bases sitting between them. CDR3 region: CASSSHRREVEKLFF. As DNA, the CDR3 is TGTGCCAGCAGTTCACACAGACGGGAGGTTGAAAAACTGTTTTTT.

This chain links TRBV14 with TRBJ1-1; 7 nucleotides agree with TRBD1. V dropped 5 bases and J dropped 6; count of bases not matched to a gene: 12. This CDR3 has 15 amino acids. Germline lookup yields CDR1 SGHDN and CDR2 FVKESK. CDR3 region: CASSSWDRILSEAFF. The CDR3 nucleotides read TGTGCCAGCAGCTCATGGGACAGAATACTCTCTGAAGCTTTCTTT. Drawing the rest from reference TRBV14 and TRBJ1-1, the complete variable domain is EAGVTQFPSHSVIEKGQTVTLRCDPISGHDNLYWYRRVMGKEIKFLLHFVKESKQDESGMPNNRFLAERTGGTYSTLKVQPAELEDSGVYFCASSSWDRILSEAFFGQGTRLTVV.

The chain joins TRBV27 to TRBJ2-7; 7 positions match TRBD1. This CDR3 has 14 amino acids. V gave up 6 bases and J gave up 9 bases; unmatched junction bases: 14. Germline CDR1 reads MNHEY; CDR2 reads SMNVEV (reference sequence). The CDR3 region has the DNA TGTGCCAGCAGCCCTACTACAGACAGGGAAGGGCAGTACTTC. Its translation is CASSPTTDREGQYF.

In its sample, this clone was seen a few times. CDR3 region: CASRAGIGANVLTF. In DNA, the CDR3 is TGTGCCAGCAGGGCAGGGATAGGGGCCAACGTCCTGACTTTC. V usage is TRBV7-2 and J usage is TRBJ2-6, with a weak D call TRBD1 (5 bases). Trimming removed 6 bases at V and 4 bases at J, with 10 bases between. This CDR3 is built from 14 residues. Germline CDR1 reads SGHTA; CDR2 reads FQGNSA.

The CDR3 DNA reads TGTGCCAGCAGCTTAGAGGGGCTAGCGGGGGGGCTAACTTACAATGAGCAGTTCTTC. It is translated as CASSLEGLAGGLTYNEQFF. The chain links TRBV11-3 to TRBJ2-1; 12 nucleotides agree with TRBD2. Trimming took 0 bases from V and 4 from J; bases not matched to a gene: 10. CDR1 SGHNT and CDR2 YENEEA come from the germline V gene. This CDR3 has 19 residues.

This chain joins TRBV7-2 and TRBJ2-3; D is unresolved. Trimming took 3 bases from V and 5 from J, leaving 12 bases between them. The germline V gene has CDR1 SGHTA and CDR2 FQGNSA. The CDR3 runs to 14 residues. The CDR3 spells CASSLLSGGDTQYF. CDR3 DNA: TGTGCCAGCAGCTTGTTGTCGGGCGGAGATACGCAGTATTTT.

V and J are TRBV30 and TRBJ2-1, with TRBD1 matching 11 bases. Germline V gene data show CDR1 as GTSNPN and CDR2 as SVGIG (reference sequence). With 3 bases clipped from V and 6 bases from J, the junction kept 1 base outside the gene matches. The CDR3 spans 13 residues. In DNA, the CDR3 is TGTGCCTGGAGAGGGACAGGGGGCAATGAGCAGTTCTTC. Residues: CAWRGTGGNEQFF.

V gene TRBV7-2 combines with J gene TRBJ2-3, with 13 bases aligning to TRBD2. Trimming took 0 bases from V and 0 from J; bases not matched to a gene: 3. The CDR3 extends over 18 amino acids. Germline CDR1 is SGHTA and CDR2 is FQGNSA. The CDR3 region is CASSLALAGGPSTDTQYF. In nucleotides, the CDR3 is TGTGCCAGCAGCTTAGCACTAGCGGGGGGGCCCAGCACAGATACGCAGTATTTT.

The chain is built from TRBV28 and TRBJ2-5, with D perhaps TRBD1 (5 bases). Germline CDR1 reads MDHEN; CDR2 reads SYDVKM. The germline V and J ends were trimmed by 2 bases and 3 bases, with 13 bases remaining between them. The CDR3 totals 15 residues. The CDR3 region has the DNA TGTGCCAGCAGTTTAGCCAGGGTAAAAAAAGAGACCCAGTACTTC. This translates into CASSLARVKKETQYF.

This clone was seen only once. The chain is built from TRBV28 and TRBJ1-4, with D possibly being TRBD1 (6 bases). Between the trimmed V and J ends, which lost 5 bases and 7 bases, there was a span of 20 bases. The CDR3 has 16 residues. Germline CDR1 is MDHEN and CDR2 is SYDVKM. CDR3 nucleotide sequence: TGTGCCAGCAGTCAATCCCACAGGGTGCGGGGTGAAAAACTGTTTTTT. Protein sequence: CASSQSHRVRGEKLFF.

The chain is built from TRBV5-1 and TRBJ2-3, with D possibly matching TRBD2 (5 bases). In germline, CDR1 is SGHRS, CDR2 YFSETQ. This CDR3 contains 14 residues. V lost 4 bases and J lost 0, with 9 bases in between. The CDR3 DNA follows: TGCGCCAGCAGCGAGCGGACTAGCACAGATACGCAGTATTTT. Its protein product is CASSERTSTDTQYF.

The rearrangement joins TRBV7-6 to TRBJ2-1; 7 nucleotides align to TRBD2. Germline CDR1 reads SGHVS; CDR2 reads FNYEAQ. The CDR3 contains 13 residues. Unmatched junction bases numbered 1, after V lost 3 bases and J lost 5 bases. The CDR3 nucleotides are TGTGCCAGCAGCTTCGGGGGGAACAATGAGCAGTTCTTC. Its protein is CASSFGGNNEQFF.

Only one count was recorded for this clone. The gene calls are TRBV18 and TRBJ2-1; possibly TRBD1 or TRBD2 for D (6 bases each). The germline CDR1 and CDR2 sequences are KGHSH and LQKENI. V lost 0 bases and J 4 bases, leaving 10 bases between the germline ends. The CDR3 spans 15 residues. For the CDR3, the DNA is TGTGCCAGCTCACCACCGGGGGGCACTTACAATGAGCAGTTCTTC. Encoded protein: CASSPPGGTYNEQFF.

This chain uses TRBV30 with TRBJ2-2, with 10 bases lining up with TRBD1. The CDR3 is 16 residues long. V shed 3 bases and J 3 bases; nucleotides not matched to a gene: 7. In germline, CDR1 is GTSNPN, CDR2 SVGIG (reference sequence). The CDR3 sequence: CAWRGLGQGHTGELFF. The CDR3 DNA follows: TGTGCCTGGAGGGGCTTGGGACAGGGGCACACCGGGGAGCTGTTTTTT.

The gene calls are TRBV7-1 and TRBJ2-7; 7 bases map to TRBD1. TRBV7-1 is sorted into the ORF group, with uncertain function. This CDR3 contains 15 residues. V lost 5 bases to trimming and J lost 1 base; unmatched junction nucleotides: 8. The CDR3 protein is CASSPSGTASYEQYF. Here the CDR3 DNA reads TGTGCCAGCAGCCCCTCCGGGACAGCGTCCTACGAGCAGTACTTC.

The chain combines TRBV29-1 with TRBJ2-1; 8 positions agree with TRBD2. Per germline, CDR1 SQVTM and CDR2 ANQGSEA. This CDR3 contains 13 residues. The V and J ends lost 5 bases and 5 bases, in that order; junction bases with no gene match: 5. DNA of the CDR3: TGCAGCGTTTCCAGCGGGGGCAACAATGAGCAGTTCTTC. Translating it yields CSVSSGGNNEQFF.

The V gene is TRBV12-5, the J gene TRBJ2-5, with 7 positions matching TRBD2. Germline assignment: CDR1 LGHNT and CDR2 FRNRAP. Trimming at V came to 4 bases and at J to 1 base, leaving 6 bases not matched to a gene. This CDR3 is 15 amino acids long. Here the CDR3 DNA reads TGTGCTAGTGGTTGGGCAGCGGGGAGCCAAGAGACCCAGTACTTC. Translation gives CASGWAAGSQETQYF.

The chain joins TRBV18 to TRBJ2-3; 9 positions match TRBD2. This CDR3 comprises 15 residues. CDR1 is KGHSH, CDR2 LQKENI, per germline. V was clipped by 6 bases and J by 6 bases; unmatched bases: 10. CDR3 DNA: TGTGCCAGCTCCCGACTAGCGGTTGAGGGGGATACGCAGTATTTT. Residues: CASSRLAVEGDTQYF.

In its sample, this clone was seen a few times. The J gene is TRBJ1-4, the V gene TRBV6-5; D call uncertain. Germline V gene lookup returns CDR1 MNHEY and CDR2 SVGAGI. The CDR3 extends over 15 amino acids. The V and J ends lost 5 bases and 8 bases respectively, with 18 bases between them. The CDR3 region is CASSPRLASGEKLFF. CDR3 nucleotides: TGTGCCAGCAGTCCTCGATTGGCCTCGGGGGAAAAACTGTTTTTT.

There are many counts of this clone. The J gene is TRBJ1-3, the V gene TRBV7-3; D remains unclear. CDR3 size: 14 residues. The germline CDR1 and CDR2 sequences are SGHTA and FQGTGA. Trimming pared 1 base from V and 9 bases from J, leaving 13 bases between. The DNA for the CDR3 is TGTGCCAGCAGCTTAATGCCGGGGAGCGGCACCATATATTTT. Its protein product is CASSLMPGSGTIYF.

V usage is TRBV9 and J usage is TRBJ2-1, with 11 bases fitting TRBD1. The CDR3 totals 17 residues. Unmatched junction bases numbered 16, after V lost 3 bases and J lost 11 bases. Germline assignment: CDR1 SGDLS and CDR2 YYNGEE. The CDR3 sequence is CASSANSGTGGFFKQFF. The CDR3 nucleotides read TGTGCCAGCAGCGCAAATTCCGGGACAGGGGGTTTTTTTAAGCAGTTCTTC. The variable domain in full, completed from reference TRBV9 and TRBJ2-1, reads DSGVTQTPKHLITATGQRVTLRCSPRSGDLSVYWYQQSLDQGLQFLIQYYNGEERAKGNILERFSAQQFPDLHSELNLSSLELGDSALYFCASSANSGTGGFFKQFFGPGTRLTVL.